The sequence of this T cell receptor (beta chain) was determined in a study of blood T cell repertoires in COVID-19. Study at large: The United States, Italy and Spain provided the acute and convalescent COVID-19 samples. Sources were T cells, B-cell-depleted T cells, or PBMCs; the material itself was cDNA or gDNA.

The CDR3 runs 15 residues. V lost 4 bases to trimming and J lost 7 bases; unmatched junction nucleotides: 8. Germline-derived CDR1 and CDR2 are MGHDK and SYGVNS. Original handling: Estimation of nucleated cell counts was performed using reference gene primer amplification. Assay: immunoSEQ multiplex PCR; the TCRdb copy retains only in-frame clones and omits some. The DNA was the basis for D and trimming; V, J and clone size are from that table. The sample carries a few hundred thousand clones, approximately 78% recorded once. Sample: peripheral blood. The sequence was collected from a woman aged 18 to 35 with acute or convalescent COVID-19. The V gene is TRBV25-1, the J gene TRBJ2-1; 9 bases are a match to TRBD1. The CDR3: CASSVRQGDGNEQFF. CDR3 in DNA: TGTGCCAGCAGTGTTCGACAGGGGGATGGGAATGAGCAGTTCTTC.